The sample holds a few counts of the clone carrying this T cell receptor (beta chain). This record comes from a study of T-cell memory formation after mild COVID-19. One entry per CDR3 protein, called by TCRdb with MiXCR from the 5' RACE reads. This sample has approximately 500,000 distinct CDR3 sequences, with around a quarter found just once. Germline loops: CDR1 SEHNR, CDR2 FQNEAQ (reference sequence). V shed 1 base and J shed 5 bases, with 15 bases lying between them. The CDR3 contains 15 residues. The specimen sequenced was PBMCs or a T cell subset sorted from them (not recorded which). This chain joins TRBV7-9 and TRBJ2-7; D unresolved. This sequence originates from an adult woman who had mild COVID-19 (a few samples of this study predate the infection). Cell type and time point are not known. CDR3 protein: CASSLEVTEYHEQYF. The CDR3 nucleotides read TGTGCCAGCAGCTTAGAGGTGACTGAATACCACGAGCAGTACTTC.